This is a list of T cell receptor beta chains from one sample in a study of blood T cell repertoires in COVID-19. Sequenced by immunoSEQ multiplex PCR; TCRdb stores in-frame clones only, minus some. The data hold hundreds of thousands of clones, with around 90% observed a single time. Sequences were obtained from PBMCs or T cells enriched from blood (not recorded which). These receptors all come from a woman under 30 who had recovered from COVID-19. The CDR3 runs from the conserved cysteine through the conserved F or W. A D gene is named only where the DNA matches it firmly. For some rows the clone size is stated as once, few or many, or as a class when expanded; others skip it.

NA,TRBV2,TRBJ1-2,13,NA,CASTIFGEGGYTF,TGTGCCAGCACCATTTTTGGGGAGGGCGGCTACACCTTC
few,TRBV6-6,TRBJ2-2,15,NA,CASSLRQENTGELFF,TGTGCCAGCAGTCTTAGACAGGAGAACACCGGGGAGCTGTTTTTT
few,TRBV6-2/TRBV6-3,TRBJ1-2,14,NA,CASSYSDSLYGYTF,TGTGCCAGCAGTTACTCTGACAGCCTCTATGGCTACACCTTC
NA,TRBV27,TRBJ2-1,15,NA,CASSFKGSNYNEQFF,TGTGCCAGCAGTTTTAAAGGGAGTAACTACAATGAGCAGTTCTTC
once,TRBV4-1,TRBJ1-3,13,NA,CASSLPGSNTIYF,TGCGCCAGCAGCCTTCCAGGGTCAAACACCATATATTTT
NA,TRBV30,TRBJ2-7,13,TRBD1,CAWSDPQGLEQYF,TGTGCCTGGAGTGACCCACAGGGGCTGGAGCAGTACTTC
NA,TRBV3-1/TRBV3-2,TRBJ2-7,15,NA,CASSQGSQGPYEQYF,TGTGCCAGCAGCCAAGGTTCACAGGGTCCCTACGAGCAGTACTTC
NA,TRBV7-9,TRBJ1-4,14,TRBD1,CASSSTGGVEKLFF,TGTGCCAGCAGCTCAACAGGGGGCGTTGAAAAACTGTTTTTT
NA,TRBV6-5,TRBJ1-2,12,NA,CASSYRGTGYTF,TGTGCCAGCAGTTACAGGGGTACGGGCTACACCTTC
NA,TRBV6-5,TRBJ2-3,13,NA,CASRVRGADTQYF,TGTGCCAGCCGGGTCAGGGGCGCGGATACGCAGTATTTT
NA,TRBV20-1,TRBJ1-5,15,NA,CSASYPAGLHQPQHF,TGCAGTGCTAGTTATCCTGCGGGGCTCCACCAGCCCCAGCATTTT
NA,TRBV30,TRBJ1-5,15,NA,CAWRSATGYGQPQHF,TGTGCCTGGAGGTCAGCTACAGGGTACGGTCAGCCCCAGCATTTT
once,TRBV4-1,TRBJ2-2,16,TRBD2,CASSHPLAWRAGELFF,TGCGCCAGCAGCCATCCACTAGCGTGGAGGGCCGGGGAGCTGTTTTTT
NA,TRBV5-4,TRBJ1-3,15,NA,CASSFGGTSGNTIYF,TGTGCCAGCAGCTTTGGAGGGACCTCTGGAAACACCATATATTTT
NA,TRBV4-2,TRBJ2-7,18,TRBD2,CASSLETRAGGPIYEQYF,TGTGCCAGCAGCCTAGAAACCCGAGCGGGGGGGCCTATCTACGAGCAGTACTTC
NA,TRBV27,TRBJ2-7,15,TRBD1,CASSHRTGTAYEQYF,TGTGCCAGCAGCCATAGGACAGGGACCGCGTACGAGCAGTACTTC
few,TRBV4-2,TRBJ2-5,15,NA,CASSQDWGGVGTQYF,TGTGCCAGCAGCCAAGATTGGGGAGGCGTAGGGACCCAGTACTTC
NA,TRBV19,TRBJ2-1,13,TRBD2,CASKTSGYNEQFF,TGTGCCAGTAAGACTAGCGGCTACAATGAGCAGTTCTTC
NA,TRBV28,TRBJ1-2,14,NA,CASSANYHNYGYTF,TGTGCCAGCAGCGCTAACTACCATAACTATGGCTACACCTTC
NA,TRBV5-1,TRBJ1-4,16,TRBD1,CASSLGGQRFNEKLFF,TGCGCCAGCAGCTTGGGGGGACAGAGATTTAATGAAAAACTGTTTTTT
NA,TRBV18,TRBJ1-5,17,NA,CASSQLQGPISNQPQHF,TGTGCCAGCTCACAACTCCAGGGCCCGATTAGCAATCAGCCCCAGCATTTT
NA,TRBV4-1,TRBJ2-7,16,TRBD2,CASSRPSGRASYEQYF,TGCGCCAGCAGCCGCCCTAGCGGGAGGGCATCCTACGAGCAGTACTTC
NA,TRBV7-8,TRBJ1-1,13,NA,CASSRSADTEAFF,TGTGCCAGCAGTCGATCTGCGGACACTGAAGCTTTCTTT
NA,TRBV9,TRBJ2-7,15,TRBD1,CASSEQGDRPYEQYF,TGTGCCAGCAGCGAGCAAGGGGACAGGCCCTACGAGCAGTACTTC
NA,TRBV2,TRBJ2-3,15,NA,CASSSRAAGTDTQYF,TGTGCCAGCAGTTCGCGCGCGGCGGGGACAGATACGCAGTATTTT
NA,TRBV28,TRBJ2-2,13,NA,CASSLGNTGELFF,TGTGCCAGCAGTCTAGGGAACACCGGGGAGCTGTTTTTT
NA,TRBV7-8,TRBJ1-1,13,NA,CASSFDRLAEAFF,TGTGCCAGCAGCTTCGACAGGCTCGCTGAAGCTTTCTTT
NA,TRBV28,TRBJ1-3,15,TRBD1,CASSFIRTGSDTIYF,TGTGCCAGCAGTTTTATTAGGACAGGGTCGGACACCATATATTTT
NA,TRBV27,TRBJ2-7,16,TRBD2,CASSLVMIAGPSEQYF,TGTGCCAGCAGTTTAGTCATGATAGCGGGCCCTTCCGAGCAGTACTTC
NA,TRBV7-9,TRBJ2-1,16,TRBD2,CASSLQAGIPYNEQFF,TGTGCCAGCAGCTTACAAGCGGGGATTCCCTACAATGAGCAGTTCTTC
NA,TRBV7-2,TRBJ2-7,14,NA,CASSPGRGSYEQYF,TGTGCCAGCAGCCCCGGAAGGGGAAGCTACGAGCAGTACTTC
few,TRBV10-3,TRBJ1-4,15,NA,CAISDRLATNEKLFF,TGTGCCATCAGTGATAGACTAGCAACTAATGAAAAACTGTTTTTT
NA,TRBV5-1,TRBJ1-2,15,NA,CASSLAGETLYGYTF,TGCGCCAGCAGCTTGGCCGGTGAAACCCTCTATGGCTACACCTTC
once,TRBV10-3,TRBJ1-1,12,NA,CAISVRDTEAFF,TGTGCCATCAGTGTCCGGGACACTGAAGCTTTCTTT
once,TRBV20-1,TRBJ2-7,12,NA,CSASQGIDEQYF,TGCAGTGCTAGTCAGGGTATAGACGAGCAGTACTTC
once,TRBV6-2/TRBV6-3,TRBJ2-3,15,NA,CASSNTEIPTDTQYF,TGTGCCAGCAGCAACACGGAGATTCCCACAGATACGCAGTATTTT
NA,TRBV6-5,TRBJ2-7,12,NA,CASWSGHYEQYF,TGTGCCAGCTGGTCAGGACACTACGAGCAGTACTTC
NA,TRBV7-2,TRBJ1-6,17,NA,CASSPGTPLGYNSPLHF,TGTGCCAGCAGCCCGGGGACTCCTCTCGGATATAATTCACCCCTCCACTTT
NA,TRBV4-3,TRBJ1-2,20,TRBD1,CASSQERAGDREVLSYGYTF,TGCGCCAGCAGCCAAGAAAGGGCGGGGGACAGGGAGGTTCTAAGCTATGGCTACACCTTC
NA,TRBV4-3,TRBJ2-5,15,TRBD1,CASSQGTVQRETQYF,TGCGCCAGCAGCCAGGGGACAGTACAGCGGGAGACCCAGTACTTC
few,TRBV7-9,TRBJ2-1,16,NA,CASSIDSRVTYNEQFF,TGTGCCAGCAGCATAGACAGCCGAGTTACCTACAATGAGCAGTTCTTC
NA,TRBV27,TRBJ1-2,16,TRBD1,CASSLDRGRSYYGYTF,TGTGCCAGCAGTTTAGACAGGGGGCGGTCCTATTATGGCTACACCTTC
NA,TRBV6-2/TRBV6-3,TRBJ1-1,17,NA,CASSYNALQGESTEAFF,TGTGCCAGCAGTTATAACGCTCTCCAGGGCGAGTCCACTGAAGCTTTCTTT
NA,TRBV5-4,TRBJ2-7,16,NA,CASSLGSPTDTYEQYF,TGTGCCAGCAGCTTGGGTAGTCCGACAGACACCTACGAGCAGTACTTC
NA,TRBV27,TRBJ1-1,14,NA,CASSPRGLNTEAFF,TGTGCCAGCAGTCCCCGGGGGTTGAACACTGAAGCTTTCTTT
once,TRBV19,TRBJ2-5,14,TRBD1,CASSIGDRVGDQYF,TGTGCCAGTAGTATAGGCGACAGGGTTGGGGACCAGTACTTC
NA,TRBV5-1,TRBJ2-3,14,NA,CASSLGGPTDTQYF,TGCGCCAGCAGCTTGGGCGGCCCCACAGATACGCAGTATTTT
once,TRBV5-1,TRBJ2-2,16,NA,CASLTRPGVSTGELFF,TGCGCCAGCCTTACCCGTCCGGGGGTTTCCACCGGGGAGCTGTTTTTT
NA,TRBV28,TRBJ1-3,14,NA,CASSFSGEGNTIYF,TGTGCCAGCAGTTTCTCGGGGGAAGGAAACACCATATATTTT
NA,TRBV28,TRBJ2-7,15,TRBD1,CASSLLGTGAYEQYF,TGTGCCAGCAGTTTATTGGGGACAGGGGCCTACGAGCAGTACTTC
NA,TRBV13,TRBJ2-5,13,NA,CASSPRDSQTQYF,TGTGCCAGCAGCCCGCGGGACAGCCAGACCCAGTACTTC
NA,TRBV27,TRBJ2-2,15,NA,CASSFQTGNTGELFF,TGTGCCAGCAGTTTTCAGACAGGGAACACCGGGGAGCTGTTTTTT